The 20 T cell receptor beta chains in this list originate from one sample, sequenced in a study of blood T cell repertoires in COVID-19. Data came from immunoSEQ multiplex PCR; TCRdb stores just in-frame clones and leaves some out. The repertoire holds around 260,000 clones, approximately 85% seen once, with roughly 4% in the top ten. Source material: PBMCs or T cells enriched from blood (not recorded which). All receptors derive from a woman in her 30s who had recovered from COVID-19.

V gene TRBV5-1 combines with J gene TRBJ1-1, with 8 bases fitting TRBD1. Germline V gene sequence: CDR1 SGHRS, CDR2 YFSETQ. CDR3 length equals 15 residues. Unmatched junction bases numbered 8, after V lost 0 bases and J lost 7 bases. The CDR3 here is CASSLAPGTGGEAFF. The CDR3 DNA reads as TGCGCCAGCAGCTTGGCTCCCGGCACAGGGGGTGAAGCTTTCTTT. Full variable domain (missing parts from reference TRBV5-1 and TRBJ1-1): KAGVTQTPRYLIKTRGQQVTLSCSPISGHRSVSWYQQTPGQGLQFLFEYFSETQRNKGNFPGRFSGRQFSNSRSEMNVSTLELGDSALYLCASSLAPGTGGEAFFGQGTRLTVV.

The CDR3 bases are TGTGCCAGCAGCCTGACTAGCGGGGACAATGAGCAGTTCTTC. It specifies CASSLTSGDNEQFF. This rearrangement joins TRBV11-1 to TRBJ2-1; 11 nucleotides agree with TRBD2. The CDR3 extends over 14 amino acids. Germline V lookup: CDR1 SGHAT, CDR2 FQDESV (reference sequence). V was pared by 5 bases and J by 5 bases, with 2 bases of the junction left unmatched.

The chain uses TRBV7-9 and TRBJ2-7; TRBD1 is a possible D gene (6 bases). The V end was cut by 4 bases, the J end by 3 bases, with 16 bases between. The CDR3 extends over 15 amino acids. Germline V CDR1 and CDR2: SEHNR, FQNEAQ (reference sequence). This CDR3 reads CASSSDRLGSYEQYF. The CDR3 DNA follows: TGTGCCAGCAGCTCAGACAGGTTGGGGAGCTACGAGCAGTACTTC.

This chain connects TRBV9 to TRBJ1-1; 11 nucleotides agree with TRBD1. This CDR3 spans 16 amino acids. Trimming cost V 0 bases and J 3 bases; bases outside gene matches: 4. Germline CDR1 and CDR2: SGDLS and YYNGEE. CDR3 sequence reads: CASSVVGTGGDTEAFF. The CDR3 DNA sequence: TGTGCCAGCAGCGTAGTGGGGACAGGGGGGGACACTGAAGCTTTCTTT.

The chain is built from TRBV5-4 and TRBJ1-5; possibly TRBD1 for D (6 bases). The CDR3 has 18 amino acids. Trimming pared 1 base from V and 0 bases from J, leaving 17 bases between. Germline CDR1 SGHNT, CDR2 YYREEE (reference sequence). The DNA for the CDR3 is TGTGCCAGCAGCTTGTCCGCAGGGGCGGGAGTTAGCAATCAGCCCCAGCATTTT. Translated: CASSLSAGAGVSNQPQHF.

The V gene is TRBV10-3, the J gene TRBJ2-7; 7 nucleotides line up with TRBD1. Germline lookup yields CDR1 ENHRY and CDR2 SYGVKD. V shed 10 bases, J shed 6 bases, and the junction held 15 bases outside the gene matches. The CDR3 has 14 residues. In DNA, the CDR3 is TGTGCCACGGTGGGACAGACTACCGCACTCGAGCAGTACTTC. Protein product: CATVGQTTALEQYF.

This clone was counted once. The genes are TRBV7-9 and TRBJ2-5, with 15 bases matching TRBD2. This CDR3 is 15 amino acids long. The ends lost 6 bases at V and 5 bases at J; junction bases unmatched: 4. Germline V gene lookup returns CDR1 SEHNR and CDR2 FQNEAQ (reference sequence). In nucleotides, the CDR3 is TGTGCCAGCAGTTGGACTAGCGGGGGGGTGGAGACCCAGTACTTC. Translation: CASSWTSGGVETQYF.

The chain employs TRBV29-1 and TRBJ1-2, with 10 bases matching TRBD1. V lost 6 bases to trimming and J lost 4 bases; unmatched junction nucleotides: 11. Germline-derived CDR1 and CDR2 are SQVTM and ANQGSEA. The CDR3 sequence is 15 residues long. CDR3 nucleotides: TGCAGCGTGCAGAGGAGGACAGGGGGACCCTATGGCTACACCTTC. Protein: CSVQRRTGGPYGYTF.

The CDR3: CASSLAAAGVNTEAFF. CDR3 nucleotide sequence: TGTGCCAGCTCACTCGCCGCAGCAGGGGTGAACACTGAAGCTTTCTTT. The rearrangement uses TRBV18 and TRBJ1-1, with a tentative D call TRBD1 (6 bases). This CDR3 is 16 amino acids long. The V end was cut by 4 bases, the J end by 0 bases, with 15 bases between. Germline CDR1 is KGHSH and CDR2 is LQKENI.

In nucleotides, the CDR3 is TGTGCCAGCAGCGTAGGAGGGACAGGGGATACGCAGTATTTT. Protein product: CASSVGGTGDTQYF. This chain joins TRBV9 and TRBJ2-3, with 9 bases identical to TRBD1. Germline trimming cut 0 bases from V and 6 bases from J; bases unmatched to any gene: 2. The CDR3 covers 14 residues. CDR1 and CDR2 (germline): SGDLS, YYNGEE.

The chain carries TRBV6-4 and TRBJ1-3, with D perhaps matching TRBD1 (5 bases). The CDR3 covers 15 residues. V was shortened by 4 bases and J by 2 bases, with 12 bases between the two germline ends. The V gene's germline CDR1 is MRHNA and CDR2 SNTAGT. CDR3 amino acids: CASSVDDRPGNTIYF. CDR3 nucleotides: TGTGCCAGCAGTGTCGACGACAGACCTGGAAACACCATATATTTT.

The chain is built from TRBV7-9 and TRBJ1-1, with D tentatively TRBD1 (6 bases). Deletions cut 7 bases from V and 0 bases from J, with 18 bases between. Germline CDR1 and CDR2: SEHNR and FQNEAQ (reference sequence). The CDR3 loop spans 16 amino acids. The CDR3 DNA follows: TGTGCCAGCACCGCCGACAGGACCCACATGAACACTGAAGCTTTCTTT. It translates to CASTADRTHMNTEAFF.

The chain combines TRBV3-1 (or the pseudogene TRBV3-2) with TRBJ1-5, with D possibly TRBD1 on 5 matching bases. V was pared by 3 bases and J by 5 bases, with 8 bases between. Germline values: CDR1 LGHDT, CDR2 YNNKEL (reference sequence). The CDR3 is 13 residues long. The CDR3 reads CASSQGLDQPQHF. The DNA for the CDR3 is TGTGCCAGCAGCCAGGGGCTGGATCAGCCCCAGCATTTT.

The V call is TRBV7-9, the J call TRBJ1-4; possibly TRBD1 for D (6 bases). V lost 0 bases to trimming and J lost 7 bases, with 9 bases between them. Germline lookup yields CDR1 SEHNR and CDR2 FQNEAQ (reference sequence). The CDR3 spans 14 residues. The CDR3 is CASSLAGGFEKLFF. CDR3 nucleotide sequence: TGTGCCAGCAGCTTAGCAGGGGGTTTTGAAAAACTGTTTTTT.

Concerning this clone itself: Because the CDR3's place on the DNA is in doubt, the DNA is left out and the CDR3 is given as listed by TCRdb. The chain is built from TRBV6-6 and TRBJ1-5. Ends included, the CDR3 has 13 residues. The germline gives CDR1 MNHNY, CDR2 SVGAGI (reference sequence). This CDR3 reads CASSPLQRQPQHF.

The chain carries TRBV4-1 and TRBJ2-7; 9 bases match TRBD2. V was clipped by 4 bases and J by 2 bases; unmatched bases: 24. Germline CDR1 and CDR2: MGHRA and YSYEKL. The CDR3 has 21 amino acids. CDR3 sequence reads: CASSLSAGQPVKREVPYEQYF. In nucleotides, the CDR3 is TGCGCCAGCAGCCTAAGTGCGGGACAGCCCGTCAAGCGGGAGGTCCCCTACGAGCAGTACTTC.

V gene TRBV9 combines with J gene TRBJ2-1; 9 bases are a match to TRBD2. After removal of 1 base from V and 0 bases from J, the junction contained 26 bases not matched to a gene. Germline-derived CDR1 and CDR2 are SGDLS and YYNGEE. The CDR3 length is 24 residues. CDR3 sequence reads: CASSVPARGDPGTSFSSSYNEQFF. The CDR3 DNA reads TGTGCCAGCAGCGTACCCGCCCGGGGGGACCCCGGGACTAGCTTTTCTAGCTCCTACAATGAGCAGTTCTTC.

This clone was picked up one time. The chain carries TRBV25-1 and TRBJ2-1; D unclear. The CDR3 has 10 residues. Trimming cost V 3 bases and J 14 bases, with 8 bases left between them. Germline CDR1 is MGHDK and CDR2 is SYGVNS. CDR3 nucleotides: TGTGCCAGCAGTGAGACTCCCAAGTTCTTC. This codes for CASSETPKFF.

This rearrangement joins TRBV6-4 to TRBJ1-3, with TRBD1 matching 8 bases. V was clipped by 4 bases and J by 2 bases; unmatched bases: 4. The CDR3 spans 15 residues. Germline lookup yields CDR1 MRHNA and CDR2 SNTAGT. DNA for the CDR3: TGTGCCAGCAGTGCGACAGGGGCGCCTGGAAACACCATATATTTT. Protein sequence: CASSATGAPGNTIYF.

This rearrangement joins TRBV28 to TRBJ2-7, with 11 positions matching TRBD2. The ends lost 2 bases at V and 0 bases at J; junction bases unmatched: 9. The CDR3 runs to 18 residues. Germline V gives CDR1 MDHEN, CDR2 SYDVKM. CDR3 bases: TGTGCCAGCAGTTTACCGCTGGGACTAGCGGAGATCTCCTACGAGCAGTACTTC. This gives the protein CASSLPLGLAEISYEQYF.